The present TCR beta chain was sequenced within a study of T cell repertoires in cytomegalovirus infection. Study details: Matching HLA type and CMV infection were both indicated by public TCR beta signatures.

TCRdb reprocessed the reads via MiXCR and lists one record per CDR3 protein. This table has 150,000 to 200,000 distinct CDR3 sequences, less than 9.5% appearing once. Study results and limitations: Public TCR beta family frequency separated CMV-and-HLA carriers, including in an independent cohort. Ex vivo responses were dominated by HLA-C-restricted CMV-specific TCR beta clonotypes.

This clonotype appeared many times. Its target is unknown. This TCR came from a human donor in good health (CMV status not recorded). Some clones in this sample may be carry-over from other donors' samples. Sequencing was done on a sample of PBMCs.

The CDR3 sequence: CASSLGTAGTVYGYTF. The CDR3 region has the DNA TGTGCCAGCAGCTTAGGTACAGCGGGGACCGTCTATGGCTACACCTTC. The J gene is TRBJ1-2, the V gene TRBV7-9; maybe TRBD1 (5 bases). Trimming stripped 1 base from V and 4 bases from J, with 16 bases between. This CDR3 has 16 amino acids. The germline CDR1 and CDR2 sequences are SEHNR and FQNEAQ (reference sequence).